This T cell receptor beta chain was captured by sequencing in a study of blood T cells in healthy people across ages. Study-level background: Every two T cells gave about one barcoded beta molecule via template switching.

Sample-barcoded 5' priming and a J-beta primer mix drove a second PCR of roughly 6 to 12 cycles. TCRdb ran MiXCR on the 5' RACE reads and lists one entry per CDR3 protein. Counted here are about 670,000 distinct CDR3 sequences, roughly half occurring once; the ten biggest clones make up roughly 12%. Overall study findings and caveats: A roughly linear age-dependent decrease characterized TCR beta diversity per million T cells.

Samples each had at least 5.5 micrograms of total RNA extracted. This clonotype was detected only once. Its antigen remains unidentified. The sequence derives from a woman older than 75 in good health. The sample consisted of blood.

The CDR3 loop reads CSALGRVKDEQFF. As DNA, the CDR3 is TGCAGTGCCCTCGGACGGGTTAAAGATGAGCAGTTCTTC. This chain links TRBV20-1 with TRBJ2-1; no reliable D call. There are 13 residues in the CDR3. V was shortened by 6 bases and J by 8 bases, with 17 bases between the two germline ends. CDR1 and CDR2 from the germline V gene are DFQATT and SNEGSKA (reference sequence).